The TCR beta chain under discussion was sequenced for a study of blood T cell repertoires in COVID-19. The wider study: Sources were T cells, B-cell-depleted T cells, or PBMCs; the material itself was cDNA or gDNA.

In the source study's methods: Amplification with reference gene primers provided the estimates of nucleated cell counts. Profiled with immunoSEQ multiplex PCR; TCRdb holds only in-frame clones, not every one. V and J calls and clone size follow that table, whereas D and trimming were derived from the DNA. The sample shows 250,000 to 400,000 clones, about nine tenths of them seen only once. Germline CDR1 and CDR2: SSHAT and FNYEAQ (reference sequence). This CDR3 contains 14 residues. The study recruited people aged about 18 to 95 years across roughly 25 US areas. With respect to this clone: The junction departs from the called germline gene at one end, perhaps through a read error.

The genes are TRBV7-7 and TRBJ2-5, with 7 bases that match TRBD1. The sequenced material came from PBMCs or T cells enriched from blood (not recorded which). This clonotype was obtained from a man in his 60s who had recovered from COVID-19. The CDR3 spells CASSIGTEGETQYF. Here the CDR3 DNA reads TGTGCTAGCAGCATTGGGACAGAGGGAGAGACCCAGTACTTC.